These T cell receptor beta chains were read from a single sample in a study of cytomegalovirus exposure and HLA in healthy donors. TCRdb's copy holds only in-frame clones and misses some; the assay was immunoSEQ multiplex PCR. The repertoire includes about 130,000 clones, 75% to 80% of them detected once, and 0.94% sits in the top ten. Specimen: PBMCs. These receptor sequences come from a woman aged 55 to 70 in good health and CMV-seronegative. Each CDR3 is given with its conserved first and last residue. The D gene is left open where the match is weak. Not all rows give a size; the values are once, few, many and, for expanded clones, a class.

abundance: NA; d_gene: NA; v_gene: TRBV11-2; j_gene: TRBJ1-1; CDR3aa: CASSPQMNTEAFF; CDR3nt: TGTGCCAGCAGCCCACAGATGAACACTGAAGCTTTCTTT
abundance: NA; d_gene: TRBD2; v_gene: TRBV28; j_gene: TRBJ2-5; CDR3aa: CASRLAGGETQYF; CDR3nt: TGTGCCAGCCGACTAGCGGGAGGAGAGACCCAGTACTTC
abundance: NA; d_gene: NA; v_gene: TRBV15; j_gene: TRBJ2-7; CDR3aa: CATSSEGGGDEQYF; CDR3nt: TGTGCCACCAGCAGTGAGGGCGGGGGCGATGAGCAGTACTTC
abundance: NA; d_gene: TRBD2; v_gene: TRBV7-9; j_gene: TRBJ2-1; CDR3aa: CASSELAGVANEQFF; CDR3nt: TGTGCCAGCAGCGAACTAGCGGGGGTCGCCAATGAGCAGTTCTTC
abundance: NA; d_gene: NA; v_gene: TRBV7-6; j_gene: TRBJ1-4; CDR3aa: CASSVTRGGLLPATNEKLFF; CDR3nt: TGTGCCAGCAGCGTCACACGGGGGGGCCTCTTACCAGCAACTAATGAAAAACTGTTTTTT
abundance: NA; d_gene: TRBD2; v_gene: TRBV5-1; j_gene: TRBJ2-7; CDR3aa: CASSLGGLGGGEQYF; CDR3nt: TGCGCCAGCAGCTTGGGGGGACTAGGCGGCGGCGAGCAGTACTTC
abundance: NA; d_gene: NA; v_gene: TRBV7-9; j_gene: TRBJ2-5; CDR3aa: CASSLELQTQETQYF; CDR3nt: TGTGCCAGCAGCTTAGAATTACAGACACAGGAGACCCAGTACTTC
abundance: NA; d_gene: NA; v_gene: TRBV30; j_gene: TRBJ2-1; CDR3aa: CAWLWGRGRNEQFF; CDR3nt: TGTGCCTGGCTTTGGGGAAGGGGCCGCAATGAGCAGTTCTTC
abundance: NA; d_gene: NA; v_gene: TRBV28; j_gene: TRBJ1-2; CDR3aa: CASSQGRGLNGYTF; CDR3nt: TGTGCCAGCAGTCAGGGCAGGGGCCTAAATGGCTACACCTTC
abundance: few; d_gene: NA; v_gene: TRBV5-4; j_gene: TRBJ2-1; CDR3aa: CASSLLYNEQFF; CDR3nt: TGTGCCAGCAGCTTGCTTTATAATGAGCAGTTCTTC
abundance: few; d_gene: NA; v_gene: TRBV5-4; j_gene: TRBJ2-3; CDR3aa: CASSLGESDTQYF; CDR3nt: TGTGCCAGCAGCTTGGGGGAGTCAGATACGCAGTATTTT
abundance: NA; d_gene: NA; v_gene: TRBV28; j_gene: TRBJ1-2; CDR3aa: CASSLRQVYGYTF; CDR3nt: TGTGCCAGCAGTTTACGACAGGTCTATGGCTACACCTTC
abundance: NA; d_gene: NA; v_gene: TRBV19; j_gene: TRBJ1-2; CDR3aa: CASSIDRTGFYGYTF; CDR3nt: TGTGCCAGTAGTATAGACCGAACAGGGTTCTATGGCTACACCTTC
abundance: NA; d_gene: TRBD2; v_gene: TRBV10-2; j_gene: TRBJ2-1; CDR3aa: CASSVYLAGANEQFF; CDR3nt: TGCGCCAGCAGTGTTTATCTAGCGGGAGCGAATGAGCAGTTCTTC
abundance: few; d_gene: TRBD2; v_gene: TRBV14; j_gene: TRBJ2-3; CDR3aa: CASSTGTRILDTQYF; CDR3nt: TGTGCCAGCAGTACCGGGACTAGAATTCTAGATACGCAGTATTTT
abundance: NA; d_gene: TRBD2; v_gene: TRBV18; j_gene: TRBJ2-7; CDR3aa: CASSPTGLAYEQYF; CDR3nt: TGTGCCAGCTCACCCACGGGACTAGCGTACGAGCAGTACTTC
abundance: NA; d_gene: TRBD1; v_gene: TRBV2; j_gene: TRBJ1-2; CDR3aa: CARGQGLSGYTF; CDR3nt: TGTGCCAGGGGACAGGGGCTCTCCGGCTACACCTTC
abundance: NA; d_gene: NA; v_gene: TRBV6-5; j_gene: TRBJ2-7; CDR3aa: CASNGRARGDEQYF; CDR3nt: TGTGCCAGCAATGGACGTGCCAGGGGGGACGAGCAGTACTTC
abundance: many; d_gene: NA; v_gene: TRBV6-5; j_gene: TRBJ1-1; CDR3aa: CASSYSDRRRTEAFF; CDR3nt: TGTGCCAGCAGTTACTCAGACAGGCGGCGGACTGAAGCTTTCTTT
abundance: NA; d_gene: NA; v_gene: TRBV5-1; j_gene: TRBJ2-7; CDR3aa: CASSIDRSYEQYF; CDR3nt: TGCGCCAGCAGCATCGACAGAAGCTACGAGCAGTACTTC
abundance: NA; d_gene: NA; v_gene: TRBV7-9; j_gene: TRBJ2-3; CDR3aa: CASSLGNQGLGDTQYF; CDR3nt: TGTGCCAGCAGCTTAGGGAATCAGGGGTTGGGAGATACGCAGTATTTT
abundance: NA; d_gene: TRBD2; v_gene: TRBV7-9; j_gene: TRBJ2-7; CDR3aa: CASSVRTSVHEQYF; CDR3nt: TGTGCCAGCAGCGTACGGACTAGCGTTCACGAGCAGTACTTC
abundance: NA; d_gene: NA; v_gene: TRBV18; j_gene: TRBJ2-3; CDR3aa: CASSPRRASSSTDTQYF; CDR3nt: TGTGCCAGCTCACCACGGCGGGCCAGCTCTAGCACAGATACGCAGTATTTT
abundance: NA; d_gene: NA; v_gene: TRBV5-4; j_gene: TRBJ2-3; CDR3aa: CASSQKSGPITDTQYF; CDR3nt: TGTGCCAGCAGCCAAAAAAGTGGGCCCATCACAGATACGCAGTATTTT
abundance: NA; d_gene: TRBD2; v_gene: TRBV19; j_gene: TRBJ2-7; CDR3aa: CASSQGSGGGYEQYF; CDR3nt: TGTGCCAGTAGCCAGGGAAGCGGGGGGGGCTACGAGCAGTACTTC
abundance: NA; d_gene: TRBD2; v_gene: TRBV27; j_gene: TRBJ2-7; CDR3aa: CASSFGGGAAEQYF; CDR3nt: TGTGCCAGCAGTTTCGGCGGGGGGGCGGCCGAGCAGTACTTC
abundance: NA; d_gene: NA; v_gene: TRBV28; j_gene: TRBJ1-1; CDR3aa: CASSLQRFTEAFF; CDR3nt: TGTGCCAGCAGTTTACAGAGGTTTACCGAAGCTTTCTTT
abundance: once; d_gene: NA; v_gene: TRBV4-1; j_gene: TRBJ2-1; CDR3aa: CASSLPSGARDNEQFF; CDR3nt: TGCGCCAGCAGCCTCCCCTCGGGCGCGCGGGACAATGAGCAGTTCTTC
abundance: NA; d_gene: NA; v_gene: TRBV7-2; j_gene: TRBJ2-5; CDR3aa: CASSLTARGTKTQYF; CDR3nt: TGTGCCAGCAGCTTAACGGCTCGGGGGACCAAGACCCAGTACTTC
abundance: NA; d_gene: TRBD2; v_gene: TRBV6-4; j_gene: TRBJ2-1; CDR3aa: CASSEGGGGNEQFF; CDR3nt: TGTGCCAGCAGTGAGGGCGGGGGGGGCAATGAGCAGTTCTTC
abundance: NA; d_gene: TRBD1; v_gene: TRBV19; j_gene: TRBJ2-5; CDR3aa: CASSIVGQLWETQYF; CDR3nt: TGTGCCAGTAGTATAGTGGGACAGCTTTGGGAGACCCAGTACTTC
abundance: few; d_gene: TRBD1; v_gene: TRBV5-6; j_gene: TRBJ1-6; CDR3aa: CASSIWDRGNSPLHF; CDR3nt: TGTGCCAGCAGCATATGGGACAGGGGTAATTCACCCCTCCACTTT
abundance: NA; d_gene: NA; v_gene: TRBV15; j_gene: TRBJ2-1; CDR3aa: CATSKQLEQFF; CDR3nt: TGTGCCACCAGCAAACAGCTGGAGCAGTTCTTC
abundance: NA; d_gene: NA; v_gene: TRBV5-1; j_gene: TRBJ2-2; CDR3aa: CASSSTGPQTTGELFF; CDR3nt: TGCGCCAGCAGCTCTACGGGTCCACAAACCACCGGGGAGCTGTTTTTT
abundance: NA; d_gene: TRBD1; v_gene: TRBV11-2; j_gene: TRBJ1-6; CDR3aa: CASSLDLGGISPLHF; CDR3nt: TGTGCCAGCAGCTTAGATTTAGGGGGCATTTCACCCCTCCACTTT
abundance: NA; d_gene: NA; v_gene: TRBV14; j_gene: TRBJ2-2; CDR3aa: CASSSSAGELFF; CDR3nt: TGTGCCAGCAGCTCCTCTGCCGGGGAGCTGTTTTTT
abundance: NA; d_gene: NA; v_gene: TRBV27; j_gene: TRBJ2-2; CDR3aa: CASSLLARALTGELFF; CDR3nt: TGTGCCAGCAGTTTATTAGCCAGGGCCTTAACCGGGGAGCTGTTTTTT
abundance: NA; d_gene: TRBD2; v_gene: TRBV4-1; j_gene: TRBJ2-2; CDR3aa: CASSQDPIGGGRDTGELFF; CDR3nt: TGCGCCAGCAGCCAAGACCCGATTGGGGGGGGGAGGGACACCGGGGAGCTGTTTTTT
abundance: once; d_gene: TRBD1; v_gene: TRBV19; j_gene: TRBJ2-7; CDR3aa: CASSRRGGQQTYEQYF; CDR3nt: TGTGCCAGTAGTCGACGTGGGGGACAGCAAACCTACGAGCAGTACTTC
abundance: NA; d_gene: TRBD1; v_gene: TRBV7-2; j_gene: TRBJ2-7; CDR3aa: CASTFGQGPYEQYF; CDR3nt: TGTGCCAGCACCTTCGGACAGGGGCCCTACGAGCAGTACTTC
abundance: few; d_gene: NA; v_gene: TRBV29-1; j_gene: TRBJ2-3; CDR3aa: CSVEDRRGGGTQYF; CDR3nt: TGCAGCGTTGAAGATAGACGGGGAGGAGGGACGCAGTATTTT
abundance: NA; d_gene: NA; v_gene: TRBV18; j_gene: TRBJ2-1; CDR3aa: CASSPPGSTGTYNEQFF; CDR3nt: TGTGCCAGCTCACCACCGGGGTCAACGGGGACCTACAATGAGCAGTTCTTC
abundance: NA; d_gene: NA; v_gene: TRBV18; j_gene: TRBJ1-2; CDR3aa: CASSRPGGPYNGYTF; CDR3nt: TGTGCCAGCTCACGTCCCGGGGGGCCTTACAATGGCTACACCTTC
abundance: NA; d_gene: NA; v_gene: TRBV28; j_gene: TRBJ2-7; CDR3aa: CASRDSNSYEQYF; CDR3nt: TGTGCCAGCAGGGACAGTAACTCCTACGAGCAGTACTTC
abundance: once; d_gene: NA; v_gene: TRBV11-2; j_gene: TRBJ1-1; CDR3aa: CASSKLAGTEAFF; CDR3nt: TGTGCCAGCAGCAAGTTAGCGGGCACTGAAGCTTTCTTT
abundance: few; d_gene: TRBD1; v_gene: TRBV2; j_gene: TRBJ1-6; CDR3aa: CASSRTGTNSPLHF; CDR3nt: TGTGCCAGCAGTCGGACAGGGACCAATTCACCCCTCCACTTT
abundance: few; d_gene: TRBD1; v_gene: TRBV29-1; j_gene: TRBJ2-1; CDR3aa: CSVGRDRVYNEQFF; CDR3nt: TGCAGCGTTGGCCGGGACAGGGTCTACAATGAGCAGTTCTTC
abundance: NA; d_gene: NA; v_gene: TRBV6-1; j_gene: TRBJ1-1; CDR3aa: CAAREASRSTEAFF; CDR3nt: TGTGCCGCCCGAGAGGCGTCTAGGAGCACTGAAGCTTTCTTT
abundance: NA; d_gene: NA; v_gene: TRBV18; j_gene: TRBJ2-7; CDR3aa: CASSPPRGFDEQYF; CDR3nt: TGTGCCAGCTCACCACCGAGAGGGTTCGACGAGCAGTACTTC
abundance: once; d_gene: NA; v_gene: TRBV6-5; j_gene: TRBJ2-6; CDR3aa: CASSYSTRVWANVLTF; CDR3nt: TGTGCCAGCAGTTACTCGACAAGAGTCTGGGCCAACGTCCTGACTTTC
abundance: NA; d_gene: TRBD1; v_gene: TRBV28; j_gene: TRBJ2-7; CDR3aa: CASSGGTGGFYEQYF; CDR3nt: TGTGCCAGCAGTGGAGGGACAGGGGGCTTTTACGAGCAGTACTTC
abundance: NA; d_gene: TRBD1; v_gene: TRBV4-1; j_gene: TRBJ1-2; CDR3aa: CASSQGGGTAIYGYTF; CDR3nt: TGCGCCAGCAGCCAAGGAGGGGGGACAGCCATATATGGCTACACCTTC
abundance: NA; d_gene: NA; v_gene: TRBV7-3; j_gene: TRBJ2-1; CDR3aa: CASSFYGQSSYNEQFF; CDR3nt: TGTGCCAGCAGCTTTTATGGACAGAGCTCCTACAATGAGCAGTTCTTC